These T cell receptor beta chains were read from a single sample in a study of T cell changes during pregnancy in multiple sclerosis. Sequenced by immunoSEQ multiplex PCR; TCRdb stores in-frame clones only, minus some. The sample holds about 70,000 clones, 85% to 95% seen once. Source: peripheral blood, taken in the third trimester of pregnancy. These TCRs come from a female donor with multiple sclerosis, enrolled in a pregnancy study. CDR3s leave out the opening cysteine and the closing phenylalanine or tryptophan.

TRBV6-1 ASSDGQLGELF
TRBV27 ASSFLAGILEEQY
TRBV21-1 ASSNYKPGTRKGYNEQF
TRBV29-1 SAQLGTYNEQF
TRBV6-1 ASSGLPQPQH
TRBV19 ASSSRTGLYGYT
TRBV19 ASSPNREGTYEQY
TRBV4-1 ASSQEGVQPQH
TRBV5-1 ASSPDRAETQY
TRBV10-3 AIRGTSGENEQY
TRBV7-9 ASGREAPLNEQF
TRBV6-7 AWQAGQKIYPTDTQY
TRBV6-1 ASSGRGPRTEAF
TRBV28 ASRPGSGELF
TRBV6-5 ASSYGASYEQY
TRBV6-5 ASSFPQGDGYT
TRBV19 ASSPGQGIIQLETQY